The rows below give T cell receptor beta chains drawn from one sample of a study of naive and memory T cell subsets. From the UMI-ligation and nested PCR reads, TCRdb called clonotypes with MiXCR, one entry per CDR3 protein. The sample lists about 85,000 distinct CDR3 sequences; 13% were seen once. Sequences were obtained from central memory CD4+ T cells from blood. These receptor sequences come from a human donor in good health. CDR3s include the opening cysteine and the closing phenylalanine or tryptophan. Fields, in order: CDR3 protein, CDR3 DNA, clone size, V gene, J gene, D gene, CDR3 length. D genes are given only for firm matches. Some rows mark clone size as missing; the rest say once, few, many or name a class of expanded clone.

CDR3: CSVKEGPNEKLFF
DNA: TGCAGCGTAAAGGAGGGGCCTAATGAAAAACTGTTTTTT
size: few
V: TRBV29-1
J: TRBJ1-4
D: -
length: 13

CDR3: CASSNLGVAGYNEQFF
DNA: TGTGCCAGCAGCAACCTGGGAGTAGCGGGGTACAATGAGCAGTTCTTC
size: -
V: TRBV7-2
J: TRBJ2-1
D: TRBD2
length: 16

CDR3: CASTKRGSGRDEQFF
DNA: TGTGCCAGTACCAAACGGGGTAGCGGGAGAGATGAGCAGTTCTTC
size: many
V: TRBV19
J: TRBJ2-1
D: TRBD2
length: 15

CDR3: CSAQPGPSAYF
DNA: TGCAGTGCCCAGCCTGGGCCTAGCGCGTACTTC
size: many
V: TRBV20-1
J: TRBJ2-5
D: -
length: 11

CDR3: CSAVGAKQYF
DNA: TGCAGTGCGGTGGGGGCAAAGCAGTACTTC
size: -
V: TRBV20-1
J: TRBJ2-7
D: -
length: 10

CDR3: CASSLLRLDEKLFF
DNA: TGCGCCAGCAGCTTGTTACGGTTGGATGAAAAACTGTTTTTT
size: few
V: TRBV5-1
J: TRBJ1-4
D: -
length: 14

CDR3: CATAPRDYGYTF
DNA: TGTGCCACCGCCCCCAGGGACTATGGCTACACCTTC
size: few
V: TRBV28
J: TRBJ1-2
D: -
length: 12

CDR3: CASSAWTESTNEKLFF
DNA: TGTGCCAGCAGCGCTTGGACAGAATCAACTAATGAAAAACTGTTTTTT
size: few
V: TRBV21-1
J: TRBJ1-4
D: -
length: 16

CDR3: CASSLAPYRVRGMNTEAFF
DNA: TGTGCCAGCAGCTTAGCCCCGTATAGGGTCCGCGGAATGAACACTGAAGCTTTCTTT
size: many
V: TRBV7-2
J: TRBJ1-1
D: -
length: 19

CDR3: CASSARGGNQPQHF
DNA: TGTGCCAGCAGTGCAAGGGGTGGCAATCAGCCCCAGCATTTT
size: few
V: TRBV6-1
J: TRBJ1-5
D: -
length: 14

CDR3: CASSLDRPNYGYTF
DNA: TGCGCCAGCAGCTTGGACAGGCCCAACTATGGCTACACCTTC
size: -
V: TRBV5-1
J: TRBJ1-2
D: -
length: 14

CDR3: CASSPLFLAGRTDTQYF
DNA: TGTGCCAGCTCACCCCTGTTTCTAGCGGGACGCACAGATACGCAGTATTTT
size: -
V: TRBV18
J: TRBJ2-3
D: TRBD2
length: 17

CDR3: CASSLDGLAGREQFF
DNA: TGTGCCAGCAGCTTAGATGGGCTAGCGGGACGCGAGCAGTTCTTC
size: -
V: TRBV7-9
J: TRBJ2-1
D: TRBD2
length: 15

CDR3: CSARFGTGIETEAFF
DNA: TGCAGTGCTAGATTTGGGACAGGGATTGAAACTGAAGCTTTCTTT
size: -
V: TRBV20-1
J: TRBJ1-1
D: TRBD1
length: 15

CDR3: CSARDLSGDSYEQYF
DNA: TGCAGTGCTAGAGATCTTAGCGGAGACTCCTACGAGCAGTACTTC
size: many
V: TRBV20-1
J: TRBJ2-7
D: -
length: 15

CDR3: CASSSGTIGLSGANVLTF
DNA: TGTGCCAGCAGCTCCGGGACTATAGGGCTATCTGGGGCCAACGTCCTGACTTTC
size: many
V: TRBV7-2
J: TRBJ2-6
D: TRBD2
length: 18

CDR3: CASSVGLAGAGELFF
DNA: TGTGCCAGCAGCGTAGGGCTAGCGGGAGCCGGGGAGCTGTTTTTT
size: -
V: TRBV9
J: TRBJ2-2
D: TRBD2
length: 15

CDR3: CASSPRRGSVYEQYF
DNA: TGTGCCAGTAGCCCGCGTCGAGGGAGCGTATACGAGCAGTACTTC
size: few
V: TRBV19
J: TRBJ2-7
D: -
length: 15

CDR3: CASSWGDGNQPQHF
DNA: TGTGCCAGCAGCTGGGGGGATGGCAATCAGCCCCAGCATTTT
size: many
V: TRBV4-2
J: TRBJ1-5
D: -
length: 14

CDR3: CASSLVSGLDEQFF
DNA: TGTGCCAGCAGCTTAGTCTCGGGTCTCGATGAGCAGTTCTTC
size: few
V: TRBV7-2
J: TRBJ2-1
D: -
length: 14

CDR3: CASSLNSRAHPPETQYF
DNA: TGCGCCAGCAGCTTGAATAGTCGGGCCCATCCACCGGAGACCCAGTACTTC
size: -
V: TRBV5-1
J: TRBJ2-5
D: -
length: 17

CDR3: CASSQVDRKGTFF
DNA: TGTGCCAGCAGCCAAGTGGACAGAAAGGGGACTTTCTTT
size: -
V: TRBV4-2
J: TRBJ1-1
D: -
length: 13

CDR3: CASSYISGNEQFF
DNA: TGTGCCAGCAGCTACATTTCCGGCAATGAGCAGTTCTTC
size: many
V: TRBV5-6
J: TRBJ2-1
D: -
length: 13

CDR3: CASSLGRLAKNIQYF
DNA: TGTGCCAGCAGTTTAGGCAGACTAGCCAAAAACATTCAGTACTTC
size: few
V: TRBV27
J: TRBJ2-4
D: -
length: 15

CDR3: CSEGSTGSTDTQYF
DNA: TGCAGTGAGGGCTCGACAGGGAGCACAGATACGCAGTATTTT
size: many
V: TRBV20-1
J: TRBJ2-3
D: TRBD1
length: 14

CDR3: CASGVQGIMSGYTF
DNA: TGTGCCAGCGGCGTACAGGGGATTATGAGTGGCTACACCTTC
size: few
V: TRBV28
J: TRBJ1-2
D: TRBD1
length: 14

CDR3: CASSPLTARSHYGYTF
DNA: TGTGCCAGCAGCCCTCTGACAGCCCGAAGTCACTATGGCTACACCTTC
size: -
V: TRBV12-3/TRBV12-4
J: TRBJ1-2
D: -
length: 16

CDR3: CASSPRGSTSGRGGDNEQFF
DNA: TGTGCCAGCAGCCCCAGGGGGTCGACTAGCGGGAGGGGAGGGGACAATGAGCAGTTCTTC
size: -
V: TRBV9
J: TRBJ2-1
D: TRBD2
length: 20

CDR3: CASSQGGIGELFF
DNA: TGTGCCAGCAGCCAGGGAGGGATCGGGGAGCTGTTTTTT
size: few
V: TRBV7-8
J: TRBJ2-2
D: TRBD2
length: 13

CDR3: CASGLGLAGVGEQFF
DNA: TGTGCTAGTGGGCTGGGACTAGCGGGGGTAGGGGAGCAGTTCTTC
size: -
V: TRBV12-5
J: TRBJ2-1
D: TRBD2
length: 15